These 2 T cell receptor beta chains originate from one sample sequenced in a study of T cell clonality in common variable immunodeficiency. Data came from immunoSEQ multiplex PCR; TCRdb stores just in-frame clones and leaves some out. This sample carries approximately 40,000 clones and no singletons, and 10% goes to the top ten. The source material was peripheral blood mononuclear cells. The receptors here all came from a person between 18 and 70 years old in good health.

On this clone itself: The observed sequence ends 3 residues before the CDR3 terminus, with the missing tail filled in from the germline J gene. The chain recombines TRBV11-3 with TRBJ1-2; weak D call: TRBD1 (6 bases). CDR1 is SGHNT, CDR2 YENEEA, per germline. The CDR3 covers 15 residues. Trimming took off 1 base at V and 3 bases at J, with 12 bases between the two ends. The CDR3 here is CASSLAGAEYYGYTF. The part of the CDR3 DNA that was read is TGTGCCAGCAGCTTAGCAGGGGCGGAGTACTATGGC.

This clone was picked up many times. The read finishes 3 residues shy of the CDR3 end, and the germline J gene is used to complete it. This chain connects TRBV20-1 to TRBJ2-7, with 7 bases that match TRBD1. J was trimmed by 0 bases and V by 6 bases; bases with no gene match: 8. The length of the CDR3 is 14 residues. Germline V lookup: CDR1 DFQATT, CDR2 SNEGSKA (reference sequence). CDR3 amino acids: CSARSRDSSYEQYF. CDR3 DNA (partial): TGCAGTGCCCGAAGCCGGGACAGCTCCTACGAG.